The 2 T cell receptor beta chains reported below all come from one sample, sequenced in a study of Graves' ophthalmopathy and Graves' hyperthyroidism. The sequenced template was RNA, covering the TCR beta CDR3 region. RT-PCR in the first round used HTBI primers; a second-round multiplex PCR followed. TCRdb reanalysed the multiplex PCR reads using MiXCR and keeps one entry per CDR3 protein. Here the sample spans 500,000 to 800,000 distinct CDR3 sequences, about 40% being singletons. The source material was peripheral blood. The receptors here all came from an adult man with Graves' ophthalmopathy.

The V gene is TRBV19, the J gene TRBJ1-2; perhaps TRBD1 as D (6 bases). The CDR3 contains 14 residues. Trimming shortened V by 11 bases and J by 8 bases, and 24 bases separated the two germline ends. Germline CDR1 and CDR2: LNHDA and SQIVND (reference sequence). CDR3 sequence (DNA): TGTGCCTGGAGTACCACCACAGGGTGGGTCGGCTACACCTTC. It translates to CAWSTTTGWVGYTF.

This clonotype has at least ten counts. CDR3: CASSARQGPNSPLHF. In DNA, the CDR3 is TGTGCCAGCAGCGCCCGACAGGGCCCTAATTCACCCCTCCACTTT. The genes are TRBV9 and TRBJ1-6; 7 bases match TRBD1. J lost 6 bases, V lost 3 bases, and 6 bases had no gene match. The V gene's germline CDR1 is SGDLS and CDR2 YYNGEE. This CDR3 contains 15 residues.